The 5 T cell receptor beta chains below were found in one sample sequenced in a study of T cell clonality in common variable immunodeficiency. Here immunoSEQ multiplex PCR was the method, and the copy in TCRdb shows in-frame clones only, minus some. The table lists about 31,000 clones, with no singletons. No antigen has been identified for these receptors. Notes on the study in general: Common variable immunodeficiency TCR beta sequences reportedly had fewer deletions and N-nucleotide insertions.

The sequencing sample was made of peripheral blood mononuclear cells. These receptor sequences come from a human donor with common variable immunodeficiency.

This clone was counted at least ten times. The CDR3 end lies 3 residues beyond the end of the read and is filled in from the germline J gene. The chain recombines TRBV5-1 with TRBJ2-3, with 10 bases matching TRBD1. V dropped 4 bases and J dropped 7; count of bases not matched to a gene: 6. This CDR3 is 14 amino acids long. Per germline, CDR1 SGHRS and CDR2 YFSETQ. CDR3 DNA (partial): TGCGCCAGCAGCGACCGGGACAGGGGTCATACG. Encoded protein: CASSDRDRGHT. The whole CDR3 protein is CASSDRDRGHTQYF.

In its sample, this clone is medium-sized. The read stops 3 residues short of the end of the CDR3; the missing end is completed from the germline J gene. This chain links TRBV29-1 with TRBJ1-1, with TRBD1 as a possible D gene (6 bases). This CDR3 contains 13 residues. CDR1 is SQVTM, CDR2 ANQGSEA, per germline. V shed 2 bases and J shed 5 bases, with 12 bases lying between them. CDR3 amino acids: CSVERGGRTEAFF. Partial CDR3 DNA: TGCAGCGTTGAAAGGGGGGGTAGAACTGAA.

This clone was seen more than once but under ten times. The DNA read from the CDR3 is TGTGCCAGCAGCACCGGAAAGACTAGCGCCAACAATGAG. It specifies CASSTGKTSANNE. The full CDR3 is CASSTGKTSANNEQFF. The rearrangement uses TRBV7-3 and TRBJ2-1, with 8 bases that match TRBD2. The read ends 3 residues early relative to the CDR3; the germline J gene fills the gap. With V trimmed by 5 bases and J by 5 bases, 11 bases remained unmatched. Germline V gene sequence: CDR1 SGHTA, CDR2 FQGTGA. The CDR3 extends over 16 amino acids.

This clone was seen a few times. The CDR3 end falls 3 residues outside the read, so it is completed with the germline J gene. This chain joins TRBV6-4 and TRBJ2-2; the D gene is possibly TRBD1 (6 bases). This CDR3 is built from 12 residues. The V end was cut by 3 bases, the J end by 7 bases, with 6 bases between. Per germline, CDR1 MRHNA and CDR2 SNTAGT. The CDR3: CASSEQGGELFF. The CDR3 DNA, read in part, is TGTGCCAGCAGTGAACAGGGCGGGGAG.

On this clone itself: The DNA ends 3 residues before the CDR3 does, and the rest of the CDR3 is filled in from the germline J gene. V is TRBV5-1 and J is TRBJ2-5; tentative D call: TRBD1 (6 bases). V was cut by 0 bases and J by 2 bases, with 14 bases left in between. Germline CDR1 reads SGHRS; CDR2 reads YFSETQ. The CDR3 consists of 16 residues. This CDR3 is CASSLAAQGLQETQYF. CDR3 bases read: TGCGCCAGCAGCTTGGCCGCGCAGGGGTTGCAAGAGACC.